A single sample is the source of the 29 T cell receptor beta chains below, sequenced in a study of blood T cells in healthy people across ages. The second PCR ran roughly 6 to 11 cycles with a sample-barcoded 5' primer and J-beta primers. TCRdb re-called the 5' RACE reads with MiXCR, one entry per CDR3 protein. The table lists roughly 700,000 distinct CDR3 sequences, around 48% of them singletons. Sequenced: blood. These receptors came from a woman in her fifties or sixties in good health.

The rearrangement links TRBV27 to TRBJ2-1, with 9 bases that match TRBD1. CDR3 length: 16 residues. The V gene end was trimmed by 7 bases and the J gene end by 5 bases; junction bases not matched to a gene: 12. Looked up from germline, CDR1 is MNHEY and CDR2 is SMNVEV (reference sequence). In nucleotides, the CDR3 is TGTGCCAGCAACTCCCTAGGGACAGGGCTAAACAATGAGCAGTTCTTC. It specifies CASNSLGTGLNNEQFF.

V usage is TRBV24-1 and J usage is TRBJ1-2, with D hard to call. This CDR3 comprises 12 residues. The ends were cut back, 4 bases at V and 6 bases at J, with 8 bases in the middle. CDR1 KGHDR and CDR2 SFDVKD come from the germline V gene. The CDR3 spells CATSDPQDGYTF. In DNA form, the CDR3 reads TGTGCCACCAGTGACCCTCAGGATGGCTACACCTTC.

This clonotype was seen a handful of times. This chain uses TRBV29-1 with TRBJ2-1; TRBD2 matches 9 bases. Germline V gives CDR1 SQVTM, CDR2 ANQGSEA. The CDR3 consists of 14 residues. Trimming cost V 4 bases and J 3 bases; bases outside gene matches: 4. The CDR3 bases are TGCAGCGTTGGGCGGGAGGGGGTCTACAATGAGCAGTTCTTC. Translation: CSVGREGVYNEQFF.

V gene TRBV20-1 combines with J gene TRBJ2-7, with 8 bases fitting TRBD2. J lost 7 bases, V lost 6 bases, and 14 bases had no gene match. The germline gives CDR1 DFQATT, CDR2 SNEGSKA (reference sequence). This CDR3 has 14 residues. Here the CDR3 DNA reads TGCAGTGCGCCAGGAGCGGGAGCCTACAATGAGCAGTACTTC. This translates into CSAPGAGAYNEQYF.

The J gene is TRBJ2-1, the V gene TRBV25-1; 10 bases match TRBD1. The CDR3 sequence is 15 residues long. V was pared by 3 bases and J by 4 bases, with 3 bases of the junction left unmatched. Germline loops: CDR1 MGHDK, CDR2 SYGVNS. The CDR3 sequence is CASSEGQGTYNEQFF. The CDR3 nucleotides read TGTGCCAGCAGTGAGGGACAGGGGACATACAATGAGCAGTTCTTC.

This sequence joins TRBV29-1 and TRBJ2-1, with 10 bases lining up with TRBD2. This CDR3 contains 14 residues. The V gene end was trimmed by 7 bases and the J gene end by 4 bases; junction bases not matched to a gene: 7. The germline V gene has CDR1 SQVTM and CDR2 ANQGSEA. CDR3 DNA: TGCAGCGGTCCGGTAGCGGGAGGATACAATGAGCAGTTCTTC. It is translated as CSGPVAGGYNEQFF.

Ten or more counts support this clonotype. J is TRBJ2-3 and V is TRBV29-1, with D unresolved. This CDR3 region has 14 residues. V dropped 1 base and J dropped 0 bases, with 8 bases sitting between them. From germline, CDR1 is SQVTM and CDR2 ANQGSEA. In nucleotides, the CDR3 is TGCAGCGTTGAAGGAGGAGCGAGCACAGATACGCAGTATTTT. Protein: CSVEGGASTDTQYF.

The chain couples TRBV5-1 to TRBJ2-3; 8 bases are shared with TRBD2. J gave up 0 bases and V 0 bases, and 3 bases lay outside the gene matches. The CDR3 has 16 residues. The germline V gene has CDR1 SGHRS and CDR2 YFSETQ. The CDR3 spells CASSLGGRSSTDTQYF. CDR3 sequence (DNA): TGCGCCAGCAGCTTGGGCGGGAGGAGTAGCACAGATACGCAGTATTTT.

This chain joins TRBV9 and TRBJ2-7, with D possibly TRBD2 on 5 matching bases. There are 16 residues in the CDR3. Germline V gene data show CDR1 as SGDLS and CDR2 as YYNGEE. Trimming pared 4 bases from V and 1 base from J, leaving 18 bases between. The CDR3 sequence is CASSPRGYGSSYEQYF. The CDR3 DNA reads TGTGCCAGCAGCCCCCGAGGGTATGGGAGTTCCTACGAGCAGTACTTC.

This clonotype was observed a handful of times. The chain uses TRBV20-1 and TRBJ2-3; the D gene is possibly TRBD1 (5 bases). This CDR3 region has 15 residues. Trimming took off 3 bases at V and 1 base at J, with 14 bases between the two ends. Germline CDR1 and CDR2: DFQATT and SNEGSKA (reference sequence). The CDR3 bases are TGCAGTGCTAGGAGCGCAGGGTATGGCACAGATACGCAGTATTTT. This sequence encodes CSARSAGYGTDTQYF.

This chain links TRBV28 with TRBJ2-5; weak D call: TRBD2 (5 bases). TRBJ2-7 explains the end of the DNA better; the J call may be wrong. Germline lookup yields CDR1 MDHEN and CDR2 SYDVKM. The CDR3 covers 16 residues. In nucleotides, the CDR3 is TGTGCCAGCAGTTTATCCTACAAGGACTTCACCTACGAGCAGTACTTC. It is translated as CASSLSYKDFTYEQYF.

The chain joins TRBV10-3 to TRBJ2-3; tentative D call: TRBD2 (6 bases). Deletions cut 10 bases from V and 4 bases from J, with 18 bases between. Germline assignment: CDR1 ENHRY and CDR2 SYGVKD. The CDR3 runs 14 residues. The CDR3 nucleotides read TGTGCCACGCGGGGAGAAGGTTCCCCAGATACGCAGTATTTT. Translated, it gives CATRGEGSPDTQYF.

The chain couples TRBV4-3 to TRBJ1-2; D is undetermined. V was clipped by 1 base and J by 8 bases, with 17 bases between them. Germline V gene sequence: CDR1 LGHNA, CDR2 YSLEER. The CDR3 runs to 15 residues. The CDR3 reads CASSQVALGRKGYTF. For the CDR3, the DNA is TGCGCCAGCAGCCAAGTCGCTCTGGGTAGGAAGGGCTACACCTTC.

The chain employs TRBV11-2 and TRBJ2-3; 7 nucleotides match TRBD1. Germline-derived CDR1 and CDR2 are SGHAT and FQNNGV. J was trimmed by 0 bases and V by 5 bases; bases with no gene match: 5. The CDR3 is made up of 15 amino acids. In DNA form, the CDR3 reads TGTGCCAGCAGCATCAGGGGGTCTAGCACAGATACGCAGTATTTT. Its translation: CASSIRGSSTDTQYF.

The rearrangement links TRBV28 to TRBJ2-1; maybe TRBD1 (6 bases). The CDR3 is made up of 16 amino acids. V dropped 3 bases and J dropped 6 bases, with 18 bases sitting between them. The germline V gene has CDR1 MDHEN and CDR2 SYDVKM. The chain's CDR3 is CASSFEILAGVNEQFF. In nucleotides, the CDR3 is TGTGCCAGCAGTTTTGAAATTCTAGCAGGGGTCAATGAGCAGTTCTTC.

The chain uses TRBV29-1 and TRBJ2-7; 7 bases match TRBD1. V shed 7 bases, J shed 0 bases, and the junction held 9 bases outside the gene matches. The length of the CDR3 is 14 residues. Germline CDR1 reads SQVTM; CDR2 reads ANQGSEA. CDR3 in amino acids: CSALDRLYSYEQYF. The CDR3 DNA is TGCAGCGCCCTGGACAGGCTTTACTCCTACGAGCAGTACTTC.

The chain couples TRBV20-1 to TRBJ2-3, with D possibly matching TRBD2 (5 bases). The CDR3 length is 15 residues. Germline CDR1 reads DFQATT; CDR2 reads SNEGSKA (reference sequence). Trimming took 5 bases from V and 2 from J, leaving 17 bases between them. CDR3 sequence: CSAGRPGRFTDTQYF. DNA of the CDR3: TGCAGTGCTGGGCGGCCGGGAAGATTCACAGATACGCAGTATTTT.

The chain uses TRBV7-2 and TRBJ2-4; maybe TRBD1 (7 bases). The V and J ends lost 1 base and 13 bases respectively, with 17 bases between them. The germline gives CDR1 SGHTA, CDR2 FQGNSA. The CDR3 consists of 14 residues. The CDR3 DNA sequence: TGTGCCAGCAGCTTAGTCCAGGGGGACTTTGGGCAGTACTTC. This gives the protein CASSLVQGDFGQYF.

This clonotype showed up many times. V and J are TRBV20-1 and TRBJ2-7; TRBD2 agrees at 9 bases. The CDR3 sequence is 13 residues long. The junction had 3 bases not matched to a gene; V was cut back by 1 base and J by 5 bases. Germline V lookup: CDR1 DFQATT, CDR2 SNEGSKA (reference sequence). CDR3 region: CSARGGLAHEQYF. The CDR3, as DNA: TGCAGTGCTAGAGGGGGACTAGCCCACGAGCAGTACTTC.

This chain links TRBV28 with TRBJ2-7, with D maybe TRBD2 (5 bases). There are 11 residues in the CDR3. CDR1 is MDHEN and CDR2 is SYDVKM in the germline V gene. Deletions cut 6 bases from V and 5 bases from J, with 8 bases between. In DNA, the CDR3 is TGTGCCAGCAGGTGGAGGAACGAGCAGTACTTC. Its translation: CASRWRNEQYF. Based on the CDR3 plus reference TRBV28 and TRBJ2-7, the full variable domain is DVKVTQSSRYLVKRTGEKVFLECVQDMDHENMFWYRQDPGLGLRLIYFSYDVKMKEKGDIPEGYSVSREKKERFSLILESASTNQTSMYLCASRWRNEQYFGPGTRLTVT.

V is TRBV6-1 and J is TRBJ2-2; 8 nucleotides align to TRBD1. V lost 4 bases to trimming and J lost 6 bases; unmatched junction nucleotides: 10. This CDR3 region has 16 residues. Germline V CDR1 and CDR2: MNHNS, SASEGT. In DNA form, the CDR3 reads TGTGCCAGCAGTGGCGGACAGGGCAAACACGCCGGGGAGCTGTTTTTT. It encodes CASSGGQGKHAGELFF.

The chain is built from TRBV4-1 and TRBJ2-7; 9 nucleotides line up with TRBD1. The trim removed 4 bases at V and 0 bases at J, leaving 7 bases unmatched. Germline V CDR1 and CDR2: MGHRA, YSYEKL. CDR3 size: 16 residues. DNA for the CDR3: TGCGCCAGCAGCCTCTCCGGGACAGGGATCTCCTACGAGCAGTACTTC. This codes for CASSLSGTGISYEQYF.

The rearrangement uses TRBV12-3 or TRBV12-4 and TRBJ2-1, with 11 positions matching TRBD2. V trimming: 10 bases; J trimming: 0 bases; junction bases outside the gene matches: 8. The length of the CDR3 is 16 residues. The CDR3 DNA sequence: TGTGCCACCGTCGGACTAGCGGGCCCCTCCTACAATGAGCAGTTCTTC. This gives the protein CATVGLAGPSYNEQFF.

This clonotype was recorded many times. The chain uses TRBV5-5 and TRBJ2-1; 16 positions match TRBD2. CDR1 and CDR2 from the germline V gene are SGHKS and YYEKEE (reference sequence). V lost 4 bases, J lost 9 bases, and 13 bases stayed unmatched. CDR3 length: 18 residues. CDR3 residues: CASSRGTSGRADLREQFF. DNA of the CDR3: TGTGCCAGCAGCCGAGGGACTAGCGGGAGGGCCGATTTACGTGAGCAGTTCTTC.

This clonotype was seen once. This chain joins TRBV5-1 and TRBJ2-7; TRBD1 aligns across 8 bases. The CDR3 runs to 16 residues. V lost 3 bases, J lost 0 bases, and 8 bases stayed unmatched. Germline V gene data show CDR1 as SGHRS and CDR2 as YFSETQ. The chain's CDR3 is CASSSDGQGASYEQYF. The DNA for the CDR3 is TGCGCCAGCAGCTCGGATGGTCAGGGGGCCTCCTACGAGCAGTACTTC.

The V gene is TRBV11-2, the J gene TRBJ2-3; TRBD2 aligns across 7 bases. CDR1 and CDR2 from the germline V gene are SGHAT and FQNNGV. The CDR3 is made up of 15 amino acids. Trimming cost V 4 bases and J 4 bases; bases outside gene matches: 8. CDR3: CASSSSSGGPDTQYF. The CDR3 DNA reads TGTGCCAGCAGCTCATCTAGCGGAGGCCCAGATACGCAGTATTTT.

The rearrangement links TRBV10-3 to TRBJ2-1, with D uncertain. Judging by the DNA end, TRBJ2-7 fits better; the J call may be wrong. Germline V gene data show CDR1 as ENHRY and CDR2 as SYGVKD. The CDR3 spans 14 residues. The CDR3 here is CAISASPSYNEQYF. CDR3 DNA sequence: TGTGCCATCAGTGCAAGCCCAAGCTACAATGAGCAGTACTTC.

J is TRBJ2-5 and V is TRBV10-3; the D gene is possibly TRBD1 (6 bases). The germline V gene has CDR1 ENHRY and CDR2 SYGVKD. V dropped 3 bases and J dropped 5 bases, with 16 bases sitting between them. The CDR3 is 15 residues long. DNA for the CDR3: TGTGCCATCAGTGATCGAGGGGGTGGTGGGGAGACCCAGTACTTC. Protein product: CAISDRGGGGETQYF.

On this clonotype itself: This may stem from a read error, because a much larger clone lies one nucleotide away. V and J are TRBV28 and TRBJ2-1; 9 bases map to TRBD2. V dropped 4 bases and J dropped 2; count of bases not matched to a gene: 6. Germline CDR1 MDHEN, CDR2 SYDVKM. The CDR3 length is 16 residues. As DNA, the CDR3 is TGTGCCAGCAGTTCTGATAGCGGGGGAACCTACAATGAGCAGTTCTTC. Its protein is CASSSDSGGTYNEQFF.